The subject of this entry is one TCR beta chain. Its antigen is unidentified. The study treated chemo-refractory metastatic non-small-cell lung cancer patients with focal radiation plus ipilimumab CTLA-4 blockade. This entry belongs to a study of radiotherapy plus CTLA-4 blockade in lung cancer. Study-wide background: Objective response rate was 18%; disease control rate, about 31%. Overall study findings and caveats: Peripheral blood showed expansion of tumor-derived TCR clones after radiotherapy and ipilimumab.

Clones were read by immunoSEQ multiplex PCR, and TCRdb kept only the in-frame ones, dropping some. Among about 48,000 clones, 75% to 85% were seen once, and the ten largest hold approximately 3.4%. There are 14 residues in the CDR3. The V gene lost 4 bases and the J gene lost 4 bases, with 12 bases spanning the gap. The germline V gene encodes CDR1 MNHNY and CDR2 SVGAGI (reference sequence). The J gene is TRBJ2-3, the V gene TRBV6-6; possibly TRBD2 for D (6 bases). This sample comprised peripheral blood, obtained from a patient treated with radiotherapy plus ipilimumab. The sequence was collected from a human donor with non-small cell lung cancer who had stable disease on radiotherapy plus ipilimumab. CDR3 sequence: CASSLGTFADTQYF. Written as DNA, the CDR3 is TGTGCCAGCAGTTTAGGGACTTTCGCAGATACGCAGTATTTT.